This passage covers 11 T cell receptor beta chains from one sample sequenced in a study of post-analysis software for immune sequencing data. Whole-study results and caveats: The five TRBV segments detected at higher frequency in patients than in controls included TRBV5-6, TRBV5-1 and TRBV20-1.

TCR beta libraries were prepared from cDNA with unique molecular identifiers. MiXCR, applied by TCRdb to the PCR reads, yields one record per CDR3 protein. The repertoire includes roughly 700,000 distinct CDR3 sequences, roughly 27% of them detected once, and approximately 0.55% sits in the top ten. Antigens for these TCRs are unknown. The sample taken for sequencing was blood. These receptors were obtained from a girl aged 10 to 17 with multiple sclerosis.

The rearrangement links TRBV20-1 to TRBJ2-7; D may match TRBD1 or TRBD2 (5 bases each). The CDR3 covers 14 residues. V gave up 5 bases and J gave up 1 base, with 15 bases separating them. Germline V CDR1 and CDR2: DFQATT, SNEGSKA (reference sequence). The CDR3 loop is CSAWPGSSSYEQYF. The CDR3 DNA reads as TGCAGTGCTTGGCCAGGGAGTAGTTCCTACGAGCAGTACTTC.

The rearrangement links TRBV4-1 to TRBJ1-6; D perhaps matches TRBD1 (5 bases). CDR3 length equals 14 residues. Germline loops: CDR1 MGHRA, CDR2 YSYEKL. The V and J ends lost 1 base and 7 bases respectively, with 8 bases between them. CDR3 coding DNA: TGCGCCAGCAGCCAAGGTTGGGGGAATTCACCCCTCCACTTT. Translation: CASSQGWGNSPLHF.

This clonotype came up a few times. The genes are TRBV20-1 and TRBJ1-6; D unresolved. The CDR3 sequence is 13 residues long. V lost 5 bases, J lost 9 bases, and 14 bases lay in between. CDR1 is DFQATT and CDR2 is SNEGSKA in the germline V gene (reference sequence). CDR3 protein: CSAPTAGSSPLHF. For the CDR3, the DNA is TGCAGTGCTCCTACTGCGGGATCTTCACCCCTCCACTTT.

This clonotype occurred many times. The chain uses TRBV10-3 and TRBJ2-1; D gene uncertain. V lost 2 bases and J lost 12, with 23 bases in between. Germline CDR1 reads ENHRY; CDR2 reads SYGVKD. The CDR3 sequence is 16 residues long. The CDR3 coding sequence is TGTGCCATCAGTGAGGACCCTCGGGTTACTGGGAAGTGGCAGTTCTTC. Translating gives CAISEDPRVTGKWQFF.

V and J are TRBV5-1 and TRBJ2-5; D not certain. This CDR3 is built from 14 residues. The germline V and J ends were trimmed by 0 bases and 1 base, with 7 bases remaining between them. Germline V gene sequence: CDR1 SGHRS, CDR2 YFSETQ. The CDR3 here is CASSLAEIQETQYF. DNA for the CDR3: TGCGCCAGCAGCTTGGCCGAAATCCAAGAGACCCAGTACTTC.

V is TRBV20-1 and J is TRBJ1-1; D is unclear. The CDR3 extends over 14 amino acids. V was cut by 4 bases and J by 4 bases, with 16 bases left in between. Germline-derived CDR1 and CDR2 are DFQATT and SNEGSKA (reference sequence). CDR3 coding DNA: TGCAGTGCTACCTCTGGTGGATGGCGCACTGAAGCTTTCTTT. Translating it yields CSATSGGWRTEAFF.

A word on this clonotype: Compared with germline, one end of the junction differs, possibly owing to a read error. The chain is built from TRBV7-9 and TRBJ2-3, with a tentative D call TRBD2 (7 bases). The CDR3 length is 17 residues. Germline V gene sequence: CDR1 SEHNR, CDR2 FQNEAQ (reference sequence). CDR3 nucleotides: TGTACCAGCAGCCCAGGAGGGGGGGGGCGAAGAACAGATACGCAGTATTTT. The encoded protein is CTSSPGGGGRRTDTQYF.

This clonotype came up a few times. The V and J genes are TRBV7-2 and TRBJ1-1; D remains ambiguous. The CDR3 covers 18 residues. Germline loops: CDR1 SGHTA, CDR2 FQGNSA. V lost 4 bases and J lost 0, with 21 bases in between. The CDR3 DNA reads TGTGCCAGCAGCTCGCCTCCCTGGGCAGACTACATGAACACTGAAGCTTTCTTT. The encoded protein is CASSSPPWADYMNTEAFF.

Note on this clonotype: The junction and the germline gene differ at one end; a read error may be behind it. The chain recombines TRBV9 with TRBJ1-1, with D perhaps TRBD1 (6 bases). Per the germline V gene, CDR1 is SGDLS and CDR2 is YYNGEE. This CDR3 spans 14 amino acids. The CDR3 DNA is TGTACCAGCAGCCCGCAGGGGTATAGCCCTGAAGCTTTCTTT. Protein sequence: CTSSPQGYSPEAFF.

A few counts support this clonotype. This may stem from a read error, because a much larger clone lies one nucleotide away. The V and J genes are TRBV11-3 and TRBJ2-1; D gene unclear. The V gene's germline CDR1 is SGHNT and CDR2 YENEEA. V was trimmed by 3 bases and J by 3 bases, leaving 3 bases between them. The CDR3 extends over 12 amino acids. CDR3 region: CASSFDYNEQFF. The CDR3 DNA sequence: TGTGCCAGCAGCTTTGACTACAATGAGCAGTTCTTC.

This clonotype has only a few counts. V usage is TRBV18 and J usage is TRBJ1-2; D remains unclear. Germline lookup yields CDR1 KGHSH and CDR2 LQKENI. Trimming pared 4 bases from V and 4 bases from J, leaving 19 bases between. CDR3 length equals 16 residues. This CDR3 is CASSLQGSAETYGYTF. CDR3 coding DNA: TGTGCCAGCTCACTCCAAGGTTCCGCAGAGACCTATGGCTACACCTTC.